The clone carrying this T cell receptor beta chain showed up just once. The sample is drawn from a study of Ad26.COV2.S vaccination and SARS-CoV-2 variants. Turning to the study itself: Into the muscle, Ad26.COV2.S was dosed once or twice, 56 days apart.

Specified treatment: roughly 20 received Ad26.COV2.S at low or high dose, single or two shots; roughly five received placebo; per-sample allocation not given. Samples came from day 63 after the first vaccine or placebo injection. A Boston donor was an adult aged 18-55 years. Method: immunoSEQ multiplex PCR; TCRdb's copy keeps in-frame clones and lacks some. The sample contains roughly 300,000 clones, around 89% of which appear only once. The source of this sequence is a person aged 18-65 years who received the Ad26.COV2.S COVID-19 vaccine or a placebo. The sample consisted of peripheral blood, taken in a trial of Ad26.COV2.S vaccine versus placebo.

The chain's CDR3 is CASSLWGDSANEKLFF. For the CDR3, the DNA is TGTGCCAGCAGTTTGTGGGGGGACAGCGCTAATGAAAAACTGTTTTTT. The V and J genes are TRBV27 and TRBJ1-4, with 7 nucleotides matching TRBD1. The CDR3 is made up of 16 amino acids. With V trimmed by 3 bases and J by 3 bases, 7 bases remained unmatched. Per germline, CDR1 MNHEY and CDR2 SMNVEV (reference sequence).